Sequencing of this T cell receptor (beta chain) was carried out in a study of Ad26.COV2.S vaccination and SARS-CoV-2 variants. Findings of the study overall: It was reported that spike-specific CD8+ and CD4+ T cell responses were substantially broad after vaccination.

Sequencing used immunoSEQ multiplex PCR; TCRdb keeps in-frame clones, though not all of them. The table records around 300,000 clones, about 88% of them present only once. Of note for this clone: Its target is not known.

Specified treatment: around 19 received Ad26.COV2.S at low or high dose, single or two shots; a few received placebo; per-sample allocation not given. Day 63 following the first vaccine or placebo injection was when the samples were taken. This receptor was obtained from a person aged 18-60 years who received the Ad26.COV2.S COVID-19 vaccine or a placebo. Source: peripheral blood, taken in a trial of Ad26.COV2.S vaccine versus placebo.

This CDR3 is CSAKGQGKDGYTF. For the CDR3, the DNA is TGCAGCGCGAAGGGACAGGGGAAGGATGGCTACACCTTC. The chain carries TRBV29-1 and TRBJ1-2; 10 bases are shared with TRBD1. The CDR3 loop spans 13 amino acids. CDR1 is SQVTM, CDR2 ANQGSEA, per germline. The ends lost 7 bases at V and 6 bases at J; junction bases unmatched: 8.